One sample yielded the 14 T cell receptor beta chains listed below, sequenced in a study of cytomegalovirus exposure and HLA in healthy donors. PCR amplification relied on 60 Vbeta primers (plus 13 Jbeta primers). Profiled with immunoSEQ multiplex PCR; TCRdb holds only in-frame clones, not every one. The listing contains around 53,000 clones. Sequenced material: PBMCs. The receptors come from a young woman in good health and CMV-seropositive.

V and J are TRBV7-6 and TRBJ2-1; possible D gene TRBD2, 5 bases. V was shortened by 8 bases and J by 4 bases, with 12 bases between the two germline ends. The CDR3 totals 13 residues. CDR1 and CDR2 (germline): SGHVS, FNYEAQ. The CDR3 nucleotides read TGTGCCAGCGGGGAGCGGATATACAATGAGCAGTTCTTC. Encoded protein: CASGERIYNEQFF. The whole variable domain, remainder taken from reference TRBV7-6 and TRBJ2-1, is GAGVSQSPRYKVTKRGQDVALRCDPISGHVSLYWYRQALGQGPEFLTYFNYEAQQDKSGLPNDRFSAERPEGSISTLTIQRTEQRDSAMYRCASGERIYNEQFFGPGTRLTVL.

This rearrangement joins TRBV30 to TRBJ2-4; weak D call: TRBD2 (5 bases). Germline values: CDR1 GTSNPN, CDR2 SVGIG (reference sequence). Deletions cut 4 bases from V and 1 base from J, with 11 bases between. The CDR3 sequence is 14 residues long. The CDR3 loop is CAWNGGSAKNIQYF. The CDR3 DNA reads as TGTGCCTGGAACGGCGGGTCGGCCAAAAACATTCAGTACTTC.

The chain joins TRBV5-1 to TRBJ2-7; D is perhaps TRBD2 (5 bases). V lost 4 bases to trimming and J lost 6 bases, with 14 bases between them. Germline values: CDR1 SGHRS, CDR2 YFSETQ. This CDR3 spans 13 amino acids. CDR3 loop: CASSTGPGVEQYF. The CDR3 DNA is TGCGCCAGCAGCACCGGGCCCGGGGTCGAGCAGTACTTC.

The genes are TRBV15 and TRBJ1-2; possible D gene TRBD1, 5 bases. Germline V gene lookup returns CDR1 LNHNV and CDR2 YYDKDF (reference sequence). This CDR3 is 13 amino acids long. Trimming took 1 base from V and 2 from J, leaving 5 bases between them. DNA of the CDR3: TGTGCCACCAGCAGAGGACAGAACTATGGCTACACCTTC. Translating gives CATSRGQNYGYTF.

This rearrangement joins TRBV6-5 to TRBJ2-7; D remains unclear. There are 12 residues in the CDR3. Germline V gene data show CDR1 as MNHEY and CDR2 as SVGAGI. V was clipped by 7 bases and J by 4 bases, with 11 bases between them. CDR3 DNA sequence: TGTGCCAGCACCTCAGGCATGTACGAGCAGTACTTC. Its protein is CASTSGMYEQYF.

The gene calls are TRBV28 and TRBJ2-5; 8 bases line up with TRBD2. The CDR3 runs to 14 residues. Germline CDR1 is MDHEN and CDR2 is SYDVKM. The V and J ends lost 5 bases and 3 bases, in that order; junction bases with no gene match: 5. The CDR3, as DNA: TGTGCCAGCAGTCCTAGCGGGTGGAAAGAGACCCAGTACTTC. Encoded protein: CASSPSGWKETQYF.

The chain is built from TRBV27 and TRBJ1-1, with TRBD1 matching 8 bases. CDR3 length: 13 residues. CDR1 is MNHEY, CDR2 SMNVEV, per germline (reference sequence). The J segment lost 4 bases and the V segment lost 3 bases, leaving 1 base of the junction unmatched. The CDR3 DNA reads TGTGCCAGCAGTTTTGACAGGGGCACTGAAGCTTTCTTT. It specifies CASSFDRGTEAFF.

The chain couples TRBV19 to TRBJ1-5; TRBD1 is a possible D gene (5 bases). Germline assignment: CDR1 LNHDA and CDR2 SQIVND (reference sequence). Trimming pared 5 bases from V and 7 bases from J, leaving 18 bases between. This CDR3 spans 15 amino acids. CDR3 nucleotides: TGTGCCAGTAGTGGGACTGCAGGGATTGGACAGCCCCAGCATTTT. As protein: CASSGTAGIGQPQHF.

This chain joins TRBV2 and TRBJ1-5; TRBD1 aligns across 7 bases. V dropped 8 bases and J dropped 0; count of bases not matched to a gene: 7. This CDR3 is 15 amino acids long. Per germline, CDR1 SNHLY and CDR2 FYNNEI. The CDR3 DNA reads as TGTGCCAGCTCCGGGACAGTTTATAGCAATCAGCCCCAGCATTTT. Residues: CASSGTVYSNQPQHF.

J is TRBJ1-6 and V is TRBV19; D is perhaps TRBD1 (5 bases). The CDR3 is 15 amino acids. Germline CDR1 and CDR2: LNHDA and SQIVND (reference sequence). Trimming left V 3 bases short and J 2 bases short, with 8 bases between. CDR3 bases: TGTGCCAGTAGTATGCGGGGGACCTATAATTCACCCCTCCACTTT. Amino acids: CASSMRGTYNSPLHF.

The rearrangement joins TRBV5-6 to TRBJ2-7; D gene ambiguous. V lost 2 bases and J lost 2, with 5 bases in between. The germline V gene has CDR1 SGHDT and CDR2 YYEEEE. The CDR3 spans 12 residues. In DNA form, the CDR3 reads TGTGCCAGCAGCTTAACGGCCTACGAGCAGTACTTC. It encodes CASSLTAYEQYF.

This chain's CDR3 is CASNDLGGENTEAFF. CDR3 sequence (DNA): TGTGCCAGCAACGACTTAGGCGGGGAGAACACTGAAGCTTTCTTT. The chain recombines TRBV5-6 with TRBJ1-1; D unresolved. From germline, CDR1 is SGHDT and CDR2 YYEEEE. The CDR3 loop spans 15 amino acids. V shed 6 bases and J shed 1 base, with 16 bases lying between them. The variable domain in full, with the rest retrieved from reference TRBV5-6 and TRBJ1-1, is DAGVTQSPTHLIKTRGQQVTLRCSPKSGHDTVSWYQQALGQGPQFIFQYYEEEERQRGNFPDRFSGHQFPNYSSELNVNALLLGDSALYLCASNDLGGENTEAFFGQGTRLTVV.

The chain has TRBV7-9 and TRBJ1-3, with D perhaps TRBD1 (6 bases). Trimming shortened V by 5 bases and J by 0 bases, and 20 bases separated the two germline ends. In germline, CDR1 is SEHNR, CDR2 FQNEAQ (reference sequence). The CDR3 is 18 residues long. DNA of the CDR3: TGTGCCAGCAGCAACCGATCCTGGGGGCAGAGCTCTGGAAACACCATATATTTT. Translation gives CASSNRSWGQSSGNTIYF.

The J gene is TRBJ1-1, the V gene TRBV5-1; D possibly corresponds to TRBD1 (6 bases). The CDR3 is 14 amino acids. V was cut by 2 bases and J by 2 bases, with 10 bases left in between. Germline V CDR1 and CDR2: SGHRS, YFSETQ. In DNA form, the CDR3 reads TGCGCCAGCAGCTTCAGGGGAGAAAACACTGAAGCTTTCTTT. Protein: CASSFRGENTEAFF.